This TCR beta chain was observed in a study of neurological immune-mediated disorders. Ten or more counts support this clonotype. No antigen is known for it. Germline V gene data show CDR1 as ENHRY and CDR2 as SYGVKD. V gave up 5 bases and J gave up 4 bases; unmatched junction bases: 9. The CDR3 sequence is 16 residues long. The study, taken as a whole, reports: Subjects shared no identical expanded-clone CDR3 amino acid sequences, suggesting private TCR-beta repertoires in all groups. When grouped phylogenetically, the repertoires of 18 of the 34 multiple sclerosis patients fell together in one related-CDR3 cluster, which is a possible signature.

The unsorted libraries were prepared from 2 million PBMCs (stored at -80 C). The team produced cDNA through 5'RACE using 10-nucleotide random UMIs. TCRdb re-called the 5' RACE reads with MiXCR, one entry per CDR3 protein. The sample holds some 50,000 distinct CDR3 sequences; roughly 2% are singletons and the top ten take roughly 2.1%. This sequence joins TRBV10-3 and TRBJ2-3, with 10 positions matching TRBD1. This clonotype originated in a woman between 40 and 55 years old with multiple sclerosis. The specimen sequenced was PBMCs. Here the CDR3 reads CAISRQGAAVADTQYF. As DNA, the CDR3 is TGTGCCATCAGTCGACAGGGGGCGGCGGTAGCAGATACGCAGTATTTT.